The 27 T cell receptor beta chains listed next were all sequenced from one sample in a study of cytomegalovirus exposure and HLA in healthy donors. The PCR used 60 Vbeta and 13 Jbeta primers. Some clones are missing from TCRdb's copy, which holds only in-frame ones; the method was immunoSEQ multiplex PCR. Here the sample spans about 130,000 clones, roughly 18% being singletons. Input material: PBMCs. Every receptor here comes from a female donor in good health and CMV-seropositive.

This clone was seen more than once but under ten times. The V gene is TRBV9, the J gene TRBJ2-7, with TRBD1 identical over 9 bases. Germline CDR1 is SGDLS and CDR2 is YYNGEE. The CDR3 is made up of 17 amino acids. J lost 4 bases, V lost 0 bases, and 11 bases had no gene match. This CDR3 reads CASSVEKVGDRVYEQYF. The CDR3 DNA sequence: TGTGCCAGCAGCGTAGAAAAAGTCGGGGACAGGGTATACGAGCAGTACTTC.

The rearrangement uses TRBV29-1 and TRBJ1-2, with 12 bases fitting TRBD1. J gave up 3 bases and V 3 bases, and 8 bases lay outside the gene matches. Germline V gives CDR1 SQVTM, CDR2 ANQGSEA. The CDR3 sequence is 16 residues long. The chain's CDR3 is CSVEGTGGVWDYGYTF. The DNA for the CDR3 is TGCAGCGTTGAGGGGACAGGGGGCGTTTGGGACTATGGCTACACCTTC.

This clone was seen a few times. The rearrangement links TRBV27 to TRBJ2-1, with D maybe TRBD1 (5 bases). The CDR3 is made up of 14 amino acids. V shed 4 bases and J shed 3 bases, with 10 bases lying between them. Germline V gene data show CDR1 as MNHEY and CDR2 as SMNVEV (reference sequence). The CDR3: CASSWGDSYNEQFF. The CDR3 bases are TGTGCCAGCAGTTGGGGCGACAGCTACAATGAGCAGTTCTTC.

This clone has only a few counts. The J gene is TRBJ1-1, the V gene TRBV6-5; the match to TRBD1 covers 7 bases. After removal of 6 bases from V and 3 bases from J, the junction contained 7 bases not matched to a gene. The CDR3 is made up of 14 amino acids. The germline V gene encodes CDR1 MNHEY and CDR2 SVGAGI. For the CDR3, the DNA is TGTGCCAGCAGCCGAAGACAGGGATACACTGAAGCTTTCTTT. It specifies CASSRRQGYTEAFF.

This clone was picked up a small number of times. This chain uses TRBV19 with TRBJ2-7; 8 bases align to TRBD1. The V segment lost 7 bases and the J segment 6 bases; nucleotides outside the gene matches: 11. Germline values: CDR1 LNHDA, CDR2 SQIVND (reference sequence). There are 14 residues in the CDR3. Written as DNA, the CDR3 is TGTGCCAGTATAACAGGGACAGGAGGTTTCGAGCAGTACTTC. This encodes CASITGTGGFEQYF.

On this clone: The same CDR3 is also encoded by other DNA sequences in this sample. This sequence joins TRBV9 and TRBJ1-4; D is unclear. Germline values: CDR1 SGDLS, CDR2 YYNGEE. V lost 2 bases, J lost 0 bases, and 5 bases lay in between. The CDR3 covers 14 residues. Written as DNA, the CDR3 is TGTGCCAGCAGCGTGGGCCCAACTAATGAAAAACTGTTTTTT. It codes for CASSVGPTNEKLFF.

The CDR3 DNA sequence: TGCGCCAGCAGCCAAGGTCCGGGGGGCATGGAGACCCAGTACTTC. This sequence encodes CASSQGPGGMETQYF. V is TRBV4-3 and J is TRBJ2-5, with D perhaps matching TRBD2 (7 bases). The germline gives CDR1 LGHNA, CDR2 YSLEER. Trimming pared 1 base from V and 5 bases from J, leaving 14 bases between. The CDR3 loop spans 15 amino acids.

In its sample, this clone was seen a few times. The chain recombines TRBV4-1 with TRBJ2-5; 15 bases line up with TRBD2. V was pared by 4 bases and J by 4 bases, with 4 bases of the junction left unmatched. CDR3 length: 16 residues. CDR1 and CDR2 (germline): MGHRA, YSYEKL. CDR3 protein: CASSLGLAGGPETQYF. DNA of the CDR3: TGCGCCAGCAGCCTGGGACTAGCGGGGGGTCCAGAGACCCAGTACTTC.

This clone has a handful of counts. The gene calls are TRBV7-2 and TRBJ1-6; TRBD1 is a possible D gene (5 bases). This CDR3 is 17 amino acids long. Trimming took off 1 base at V and 9 bases at J, with 19 bases between the two ends. Germline values: CDR1 SGHTA, CDR2 FQGNSA. The DNA of the CDR3 is TGTGCCAGCAGCTTAGGTGTGCTGGGGGGTGTATTTTCACCCCTCCACTTT. This translates into CASSLGVLGGVFSPLHF. The full variable domain, rest sourced from reference TRBV7-2 and TRBJ1-6, is GAGVSQSPSNKVTEKGKDVELRCDPISGHTALYWYRQSLGQGLEFLIYFQGNSAPDKSGLPSDRFSAERTGGSVSTLTIQRTQQEDSAVYLCASSLGVLGGVFSPLHFGNGTRLTVT.

This clone was seen more than once but under ten times. The genes are TRBV7-9 and TRBJ2-4; D might be TRBD2 (5 bases). CDR3 length equals 16 residues. The germline V and J ends were trimmed by 3 bases and 0 bases, with 12 bases remaining between them. Germline values: CDR1 SEHNR, CDR2 FQNEAQ (reference sequence). For the CDR3, the DNA is TGTGCCAGCAGCTTGTACAGCGGAGTAGCCAAAAACATTCAGTACTTC. As protein: CASSLYSGVAKNIQYF.

This clone was seen more than once but under ten times. The chain recombines TRBV28 with TRBJ2-5; perhaps TRBD1 as D (6 bases). The CDR3 has 16 residues. Trimming removed 6 bases at V and 1 base at J, with 18 bases between. Germline loops: CDR1 MDHEN, CDR2 SYDVKM. CDR3 protein: CASRSARQVPQETQYF. CDR3 coding DNA: TGTGCCAGCAGATCGGCTAGACAGGTGCCCCAAGAGACCCAGTACTTC.

This clone has more than one count but fewer than ten. J is TRBJ1-2 and V is TRBV19, with 8 bases matching TRBD1. CDR3 length: 13 residues. Germline assignment: CDR1 LNHDA and CDR2 SQIVND (reference sequence). Trimming took 6 bases from V and 3 from J; bases not matched to a gene: 3. The CDR3 sequence: CASRQTGDYGYTF. The DNA of the CDR3 is TGTGCCAGTAGGCAGACAGGGGACTATGGCTACACCTTC.

The CDR3 here is CASRDRLHHEQYF. The CDR3 nucleotides read TGTGCCAGCAGGGACAGGCTGCACCACGAGCAGTACTTC. This chain connects TRBV28 to TRBJ2-7; 7 bases fit TRBD1. The V and J ends lost 6 bases and 5 bases, in that order; junction bases with no gene match: 7. The CDR3 is made up of 13 amino acids. Germline CDR1 and CDR2: MDHEN and SYDVKM.

This clone showed up just a few times. J is TRBJ1-5 and V is TRBV5-6, with TRBD1 as a possible D gene (6 bases). Trimming cost V 0 bases and J 2 bases, with 12 bases left between them. This CDR3 is built from 16 residues. CDR1 is SGHDT and CDR2 is YYEEEE in the germline V gene. The CDR3 DNA reads as TGTGCCAGCAGCTTGGGGACAGCGTATTGCAATCAGCCCCAGCATTTT. This gives the protein CASSLGTAYCNQPQHF.

This clone was observed once. The J gene is TRBJ1-3, the V gene TRBV5-1; D is unresolved. Germline V gives CDR1 SGHRS, CDR2 YFSETQ. The CDR3 runs 14 residues. V lost 0 bases, J lost 8 bases, and 12 bases lay in between. CDR3: CASSLAWRADTIYF. CDR3 sequence (DNA): TGCGCCAGCAGCTTGGCCTGGAGGGCAGACACCATATATTTT.

This clone was observed a handful of times. The V and J genes are TRBV29-1 and TRBJ1-2; TRBD1 agrees at 10 bases. The CDR3 spans 13 residues. V dropped 4 bases and J dropped 8; count of bases not matched to a gene: 7. CDR1 and CDR2 (germline): SQVTM, ANQGSEA. Here the CDR3 reads CSVVGQGSSGYTF. In DNA, the CDR3 is TGCAGCGTTGTGGGACAGGGGTCGTCCGGCTACACCTTC.

V and J are TRBV11-3 and TRBJ2-2; 8 nucleotides align to TRBD2. This CDR3 contains 18 residues. Germline CDR1 SGHNT, CDR2 YENEEA. The V and J ends lost 0 bases and 7 bases, in that order; junction bases with no gene match: 13. DNA of the CDR3: TGTGCCAGCAGCTTAGATGGTTGGCAAAGCGGGAGCGGCGGGGAGCTGTTTTTT. As protein: CASSLDGWQSGSGGELFF. Combining the CDR3 with reference TRBV11-3 and TRBJ2-2 gives the whole variable domain EAGVVQSPRYKIIEKKQPVAFWCNPISGHNTLYWYLQNLGQGPELLIRYENEEAVDDSQLPKDRFSAERLKGVDSTLKIQPAELGDSAVYLCASSLDGWQSGSGGELFFGEGSRLTVL.

This clone was seen only a few times. The chain recombines TRBV6-1 with TRBJ1-6; 7 nucleotides match TRBD1. This CDR3 is 13 amino acids long. The V gene's germline CDR1 is MNHNS and CDR2 SASEGT. V lost 8 bases to trimming and J lost 10 bases; unmatched junction nucleotides: 8. This chain's CDR3 is CASERTGQSPLHF. As DNA, the CDR3 is TGTGCCAGCGAACGGACAGGCCAATCACCCCTCCACTTT.

This clone was recorded a few times. The chain is built from TRBV5-1 and TRBJ1-1; unclear D gene. Trimming cost V 0 bases and J 8 bases, with 17 bases left between them. CDR1 and CDR2 from the germline V gene are SGHRS and YFSETQ. CDR3 length: 15 residues. The CDR3 sequence is CASSLASGGQREAFF. CDR3 nucleotides: TGCGCCAGCAGCTTGGCCTCCGGTGGGCAGAGAGAAGCTTTCTTT.

The chain joins TRBV5-1 to TRBJ2-7; perhaps TRBD1 as D (6 bases). This CDR3 is built from 14 residues. V lost 6 bases to trimming and J lost 5 bases, with 18 bases between them. Germline V gene data show CDR1 as SGHRS and CDR2 as YFSETQ. This chain's CDR3 is CASTEQGSVHEQYF. As DNA, the CDR3 is TGCGCCAGCACCGAACAGGGATCTGTCCACGAGCAGTACTTC.

The CDR3 loop reads CASSVAGSDTGELFF. The CDR3 DNA sequence: TGTGCCAGCAGCGTCGCGGGAAGCGACACCGGGGAGCTGTTTTTT. The V call is TRBV9, the J call TRBJ2-2; perhaps TRBD2 as D (6 bases). The CDR3 consists of 15 residues. The germline V and J ends were trimmed by 2 bases and 3 bases, with 11 bases remaining between them. Germline V gene sequence: CDR1 SGDLS, CDR2 YYNGEE.

The rearrangement joins TRBV19 to TRBJ2-2; maybe TRBD2 (5 bases). This CDR3 contains 15 residues. Germline CDR1 is LNHDA and CDR2 is SQIVND (reference sequence). With 7 bases removed from V and 5 bases from J, the gap between germline ends came to 17 bases. DNA of the CDR3: TGTGCCAGTATTCTTGGGCTAGCCAGTACCGGGGAGCTGTTTTTT. It encodes CASILGLASTGELFF.

This clone was counted a few times. The gene calls are TRBV28 and TRBJ1-2; TRBD1 is a possible D gene (5 bases). CDR1 is MDHEN, CDR2 SYDVKM, per germline. CDR3 length: 13 residues. Deletions cut 4 bases from V and 5 bases from J, with 11 bases between. CDR3 nucleotide sequence: TGTGCCAGCAGTTACCCCCAGGGTTATGGCTACACCTTC. The encoded protein is CASSYPQGYGYTF.

This clone was seen more than once but under ten times. This chain joins TRBV6-5 and TRBJ1-2; D perhaps matches TRBD1 (5 bases). Germline-derived CDR1 and CDR2 are MNHEY and SVGAGI. V lost 0 bases to trimming and J lost 2 bases, with 13 bases between them. The CDR3 covers 16 residues. The CDR3 spells CASSYSVGGRNYGYTF. The DNA of the CDR3 is TGTGCCAGCAGTTACTCAGTCGGGGGACGCAACTATGGCTACACCTTC.

This clone was detected a few times. The chain recombines TRBV19 with TRBJ2-5; TRBD2 agrees at 9 bases. CDR3 size: 18 residues. V lost 2 bases, J lost 1 base, and 11 bases stayed unmatched. Germline V CDR1 and CDR2: LNHDA, SQIVND (reference sequence). CDR3 residues: CASSISQREAIFQETQYF. The CDR3 region has the DNA TGTGCCAGTAGTATAAGCCAGCGGGAGGCTATATTCCAAGAGACCCAGTACTTC. Full variable domain (outside the CDR3, taken from reference TRBV19 and TRBJ2-5): DGGITQSPKYLFRKEGQNVTLSCEQNLNHDAMYWYRQDPGQGLRLIYYSQIVNDFQKGDIAEGYSVSREKKESFPLTVTSAQKNPTAFYLCASSISQREAIFQETQYFGPGTRLLVL.

This chain uses TRBV4-2 with TRBJ2-2, with D unresolved. CDR3 length: 20 amino acids. Germline CDR1 is LGHNA and CDR2 is YNFKEQ. V lost 0 bases and J 0 bases, leaving 20 bases between the germline ends. For the CDR3, the DNA is TGTGCCAGCAGCCAAGAACCCCGACATCTGCAAGACACGAACACCGGGGAGCTGTTTTTT. It specifies CASSQEPRHLQDTNTGELFF.

This clone turned up a few times. The chain carries TRBV10-3 and TRBJ2-7; 7 nucleotides agree with TRBD1. The CDR3 sequence is 13 residues long. The germline gives CDR1 ENHRY, CDR2 SYGVKD. Unmatched junction bases numbered 5, after V lost 6 bases and J lost 3 bases. The CDR3 DNA follows: TGTGCCATCAGCCGGGACAGTTTCTACGAGCAGTACTTC. Translation: CAISRDSFYEQYF.